The 30 T cell receptor beta chains in this list originate from one sample, sequenced in a study of blood T cells in healthy people across ages. Combining a sample-barcoded 5' primer with a J-beta primer mix, a second PCR ran for about 7 to 12 cycles. TCRdb called the 5' RACE reads again in MiXCR, with one record for every CDR3 protein. This sample yields some 900,000 distinct CDR3 sequences, of which 29% are seen a single time; 17% belongs to the top ten. Sequencing input: blood. The origin of the receptors is a woman of 80 years or more in good health.

This clonotype was detected ten times or more. The chain couples TRBV6-5 to TRBJ1-1; D is perhaps TRBD1 (6 bases). Deletions cut 8 bases from V and 2 bases from J, with 15 bases between. The CDR3 contains 14 residues. CDR1 MNHEY and CDR2 SVGAGI come from the germline V gene. The CDR3 loop is CASSTNRVNTEAFF. In nucleotides, the CDR3 is TGTGCCAGCTCAACGAACAGGGTCAACACTGAAGCTTTCTTT.

This clonotype was recorded a few times. V and J are TRBV20-1 and TRBJ1-1; D ambiguous. Germline V gene data show CDR1 as DFQATT and CDR2 as SNEGSKA (reference sequence). V lost 0 bases, J lost 5 bases, and 4 bases lay in between. This CDR3 spans 11 amino acids. In DNA form, the CDR3 reads TGCAGTGCTAGAGATGTTACTGAAGCTTTCTTT. This encodes CSARDVTEAFF.

The table lists this clonotype with many counts. The chain couples TRBV28 to TRBJ1-2; D might be TRBD1 (5 bases). The ends were cut back, 4 bases at V and 4 bases at J, with 13 bases in the middle. CDR1 is MDHEN and CDR2 is SYDVKM in the germline V gene. The CDR3 has 14 residues. The CDR3 sequence: CASSSRWGGYGYTF. CDR3 nucleotides: TGTGCCAGCAGTTCTCGCTGGGGCGGCTATGGCTACACCTTC.

In this sample, this clonotype turned up once. The chain is built from TRBV10-3 and TRBJ2-1; 11 nucleotides line up with TRBD2. The CDR3 is made up of 16 amino acids. Germline trimming cut 0 bases from V and 8 bases from J; bases unmatched to any gene: 6. Germline V gives CDR1 ENHRY, CDR2 SYGVKD. The CDR3 is CAISESRTSGYYEQFF. The CDR3 nucleotides read TGTGCCATCAGTGAGTCCCGGACTAGCGGGTACTATGAGCAGTTCTTC.

This clonotype was found many times. This sequence joins TRBV24-1 and TRBJ2-1, with D perhaps being TRBD1 or TRBD2 (5 bases each). CDR1 KGHDR and CDR2 SFDVKD come from the germline V gene. Trimming pared 1 base from V and 8 bases from J, leaving 17 bases between. The CDR3 has 16 amino acids. The CDR3 is CATSDFGQGRGDEQFF. The CDR3 nucleotides read TGTGCCACCAGTGATTTCGGGCAGGGTAGAGGGGATGAGCAGTTCTTC.

This clonotype was counted ten times or more. The chain uses TRBV25-1 and TRBJ2-3, with TRBD1 identical over 12 bases. CDR1 and CDR2 (germline): MGHDK, SYGVNS. V lost 5 bases, J lost 2 bases, and 11 bases stayed unmatched. This CDR3 has 18 residues. In nucleotides, the CDR3 is TGTGCCAGCAGTCAGGGACAGGGGGCGGTTCGGGTCACAGATACGCAGTATTTT. Its protein is CASSQGQGAVRVTDTQYF.

At least ten counts were recorded for this clonotype. The V and J genes are TRBV5-1 and TRBJ1-1, with TRBD1 matching 8 bases. V was pared by 3 bases and J by 1 base, with 8 bases of the junction left unmatched. This CDR3 region has 16 residues. CDR1 SGHRS and CDR2 YFSETQ come from the germline V gene. The CDR3 region is CASSYYRDRRNTEAFF. The CDR3 DNA reads as TGCGCCAGCAGCTATTACCGGGACAGGAGGAACACTGAAGCTTTCTTT.

This clonotype was counted only a few times. This could be a read error, since a much larger clone is one nucleotide away. V usage is TRBV20-1 and J usage is TRBJ2-7; TRBD2 matches at 11 bases. V lost 0 bases, J lost 7 bases, and 14 bases stayed unmatched. This CDR3 has 17 residues. Germline V gives CDR1 DFQATT, CDR2 SNEGSKA (reference sequence). DNA of the CDR3: TGCAGTGCTAGAGATCCTACTAGCGGGGGAGTATGGAATGAGCAGTACTTC. It translates to CSARDPTSGGVWNEQYF.

This chain joins TRBV7-2 and TRBJ1-1; no firm D call. V lost 1 base, J lost 1 base, and 10 bases lay in between. Germline V gives CDR1 SGHTA, CDR2 FQGNSA. This CDR3 is built from 15 residues. CDR3 nucleotides: TGTGCCAGCAGCTTAGTCGGACTGCCGAACACTGAAGCTTTCTTT. This gives the protein CASSLVGLPNTEAFF.

The chain links TRBV2 to TRBJ1-4; the D gene is possibly TRBD1 (5 bases). The germline gives CDR1 SNHLY, CDR2 FYNNEI. Trimming removed 5 bases at V and 4 bases at J, with 17 bases between. The CDR3 covers 16 residues. The CDR3 region has the DNA TGTGCCAGCAGTCTGAGGGACGCCGCCCTTAATGAAAAACTGTTTTTT. Translated, it gives CASSLRDAALNEKLFF.

This clonotype was counted ten times or more. The genes are TRBV20-1 and TRBJ2-1; the D gene is possibly TRBD2 (6 bases). V lost 3 bases to trimming and J lost 2 bases, with 14 bases between them. Per the germline V gene, CDR1 is DFQATT and CDR2 is SNEGSKA (reference sequence). The CDR3 totals 15 residues. Written as DNA, the CDR3 is TGCAGTGCTAGTCGGACTACAAAGCCCTACAATGAGCAGTTCTTC. Translated: CSASRTTKPYNEQFF.

This clonotype occurred a few times. The chain couples TRBV3-1 to TRBJ2-5, with 14 bases matching TRBD2. Unmatched junction bases numbered 3, after V lost 1 base and J lost 5 bases. Germline lookup yields CDR1 LGHDT and CDR2 YNNKEL (reference sequence). The CDR3 totals 16 residues. The CDR3 reads CASSQGLAGGLETQYF. In nucleotides, the CDR3 is TGTGCCAGCAGCCAAGGACTAGCGGGGGGGCTTGAGACCCAGTACTTC.

The sample holds many counts of this clonotype. The gene calls are TRBV6-5 and TRBJ2-5; no firm D call. The CDR3 loop spans 12 amino acids. V shed 4 bases and J shed 6 bases, with 9 bases lying between them. From germline, CDR1 is MNHEY and CDR2 SVGAGI. CDR3 nucleotide sequence: TGTGCCAGCAGTTCCCTTACAAAGACCCAGTACTTC. It translates to CASSSLTKTQYF.

In its sample, this clonotype was seen a few times. J is TRBJ2-3 and V is TRBV4-3; maybe TRBD2 (6 bases). Germline V gives CDR1 LGHNA, CDR2 YSLEER. The V gene lost 4 bases and the J gene lost 5 bases, with 19 bases spanning the gap. There are 16 residues in the CDR3. CDR3 DNA: TGCGCCAGCAGCCGTCGCGGAGGGATCTCGGGAGATACGCAGTATTTT. Its protein product is CASSRRGGISGDTQYF.

The table lists this clonotype with many counts. The chain employs TRBV20-1 and TRBJ2-7; 7 nucleotides agree with TRBD2. Germline V CDR1 and CDR2: DFQATT, SNEGSKA (reference sequence). Trimming removed 5 bases from V and 6 bases from J; junction bases left unmatched: 16. The CDR3 contains 15 residues. CDR3 nucleotide sequence: TGCAGTGCTCCCGCCGGACTAGGAGGGCTTTCCGAGCAGTACTTC. It specifies CSAPAGLGGLSEQYF.

This clonotype was counted a single time. The J gene is TRBJ2-5, the V gene TRBV20-1, with D perhaps matching TRBD2 (9 bases). In germline, CDR1 is DFQATT, CDR2 SNEGSKA (reference sequence). V lost 6 bases and J 5 bases, leaving 22 bases between the germline ends. The CDR3 consists of 15 residues. The chain's CDR3 is CSAAGGGGAFETQYF. In DNA form, the CDR3 reads TGCAGTGCCGCAGGGGGCGGGGGGGCATTTGAGACCCAGTACTTC.

This clonotype was observed many times. The rearrangement joins TRBV2 to TRBJ1-2, with D hard to call. The germline V and J ends were trimmed by 6 bases and 5 bases, with 10 bases remaining between them. The CDR3 is made up of 12 amino acids. Per germline, CDR1 SNHLY and CDR2 FYNNEI. The CDR3 DNA reads TGTGCCAGCAGGACACCAGGTTATGGCTACACCTTC. Its translation is CASRTPGYGYTF.

The chain uses TRBV7-9 and TRBJ1-2, with D perhaps TRBD1 (6 bases). CDR3 length: 15 amino acids. V was pared by 2 bases and J by 7 bases, with 17 bases between. In germline, CDR1 is SEHNR, CDR2 FQNEAQ (reference sequence). CDR3 sequence: CASSLSGGGPSGYTF. The CDR3 coding sequence is TGTGCCAGCAGCTTATCCGGGGGGGGGCCTAGTGGCTACACCTTC.

This clonotype was seen only a few times. This chain uses TRBV7-9 with TRBJ1-4, with 8 bases matching TRBD1. The CDR3 has 15 amino acids. After removal of 5 bases from V and 3 bases from J, the junction contained 5 bases not matched to a gene. Per the germline V gene, CDR1 is SEHNR and CDR2 is FQNEAQ (reference sequence). Here the CDR3 DNA reads TGTGCCAGCAGCCCCATGGGACAGGCTAATGAAAAACTGTTTTTT. Translation gives CASSPMGQANEKLFF.

This clonotype was detected many times. CDR3 protein: CASSQGQFGATNEKLFF. The CDR3 nucleotides read TGTGCCAGCAGCCAAGGGCAGTTCGGGGCAACTAATGAAAAACTGTTTTTT. The chain has TRBV4-2 and TRBJ1-4; no clear D gene. The CDR3 spans 17 residues. Germline V gene sequence: CDR1 LGHNA, CDR2 YNFKEQ. V was pared by 1 base and J by 0 bases, with 12 bases between.

This clonotype was counted between two and nine times. V usage is TRBV7-8 and J usage is TRBJ2-1, with 12 nucleotides matching TRBD2. V lost 2 bases to trimming and J lost 9 bases; unmatched junction nucleotides: 5. Germline V gene lookup returns CDR1 SGHVS and CDR2 FQNEAQ. The CDR3 runs to 15 residues. The CDR3 here is CASSLITSGGTEQFF. For the CDR3, the DNA is TGTGCCAGCAGCTTAATCACTAGCGGGGGGACTGAGCAGTTCTTC.

This clonotype was counted ten times or more. The chain carries TRBV6-2 or TRBV6-3 and TRBJ1-5; TRBD1 agrees at 7 bases. J lost 6 bases, V lost 6 bases, and 5 bases had no gene match. The CDR3 runs to 13 residues. Germline V CDR1 and CDR2: MNHEY, SVGEGT. CDR3 in DNA: TGTGCCAGCAGCCTGACAGGGCCTCAGCCCCAGCATTTT. Translating it yields CASSLTGPQPQHF.

This clonotype showed up just a few times. This chain connects TRBV7-2 to TRBJ1-5; tentative D call: TRBD1 (5 bases). The CDR3 is 17 residues long. Trimming took off 1 base at V and 4 bases at J, with 17 bases between the two ends. CDR1 SGHTA and CDR2 FQGNSA come from the germline V gene. The CDR3 coding sequence is TGTGCCAGCAGCTTAGTAGGAATCCGGAAGGGGAATCAGCCCCAGCATTTT. Amino acids: CASSLVGIRKGNQPQHF.

This clonotype was recorded at least ten times. This sequence joins TRBV7-2 and TRBJ2-1, with D possibly TRBD1 on 6 matching bases. The ends were cut back, 5 bases at V and 4 bases at J, with 9 bases in the middle. This CDR3 region has 13 residues. In germline, CDR1 is SGHTA, CDR2 FQGNSA. The CDR3, as DNA: TGTGCCAGCAGCCGCGACAGGTACAATGAGCAGTTCTTC. It codes for CASSRDRYNEQFF.

This clonotype was seen at least ten times. The chain recombines TRBV24-1 with TRBJ2-1, with TRBD2 matching 7 bases. The germline CDR1 and CDR2 sequences are KGHDR and SFDVKD. With V trimmed by 4 bases and J by 8 bases, 10 bases remained unmatched. CDR3 length: 15 amino acids. CDR3 in DNA: TGTGCCACCAGTGACCCGCCGGGAGGAAGGGATGAGCAGTTCTTC. Translating it yields CATSDPPGGRDEQFF.

This clonotype showed up many times. The gene calls are TRBV20-1 and TRBJ2-5; D remains ambiguous. With 5 bases removed from V and 2 bases from J, the gap between germline ends came to 9 bases. Germline assignment: CDR1 DFQATT and CDR2 SNEGSKA (reference sequence). This CDR3 spans 12 amino acids. The CDR3 spells CSAQKDQETQYF. CDR3 coding DNA: TGCAGTGCTCAAAAGGATCAAGAGACCCAGTACTTC.

V is TRBV20-1 and J is TRBJ2-1, with no clear D. The V gene lost 5 bases and the J gene lost 10 bases, with 9 bases spanning the gap. CDR3 size: 10 residues. The V gene's germline CDR1 is DFQATT and CDR2 SNEGSKA (reference sequence). The CDR3 spells CSAGNYEQFF. The DNA for the CDR3 is TGCAGTGCTGGGAACTACGAGCAGTTCTTC.

A word on this clonotype: This may arise from a read error, as a much more abundant clone is one base away. The V gene is TRBV12-3 or TRBV12-4, the J gene TRBJ2-3; D gene unclear. The CDR3 is 13 amino acids. The V and J ends lost 4 bases and 2 bases respectively, with 7 bases between them. The CDR3 DNA is TGTGCCAGCAGTTCAGAGGCCACAGATACGCAGTATTTT. Its protein product is CASSSEATDTQYF.

This clonotype appeared many times. This chain joins TRBV5-1 and TRBJ2-7, with D possibly TRBD2 on 5 matching bases. The length of the CDR3 is 13 residues. With 0 bases removed from V and 4 bases from J, the gap between germline ends came to 8 bases. The germline V gene has CDR1 SGHRS and CDR2 YFSETQ. The CDR3 region has the DNA TGCGCCAGCAGCTTGGAGACGGGATACGAGCAGTACTTC. Residues: CASSLETGYEQYF.

The sample holds a few counts of this clonotype. The J gene is TRBJ2-7, the V gene TRBV14, with a tentative D call TRBD2 (6 bases). V was trimmed by 3 bases and J by 7 bases, leaving 16 bases between them. Per germline, CDR1 SGHDN and CDR2 FVKESK. This CDR3 spans 14 amino acids. CDR3 amino acids: CASSQPGRSGEQYF. The DNA for the CDR3 is TGTGCCAGCAGCCAGCCAGGGAGGTCGGGGGAGCAGTACTTC. Full variable domain (missing parts from reference TRBV14 and TRBJ2-7): EAGVTQFPSHSVIEKGQTVTLRCDPISGHDNLYWYRRVMGKEIKFLLHFVKESKQDESGMPNNRFLAERTGGTYSTLKVQPAELEDSGVYFCASSQPGRSGEQYFGPGTRLTVT.